This T cell receptor beta chain came from a study of control samples from healthy donors and cancer patients. Clones were read by immunoSEQ multiplex PCR, and TCRdb kept only the in-frame ones, dropping some. The sample lists 95,000 to 100,000 clones; around 89% were seen once. The length of the CDR3 is 13 residues. With 7 bases removed from V and 6 bases from J, the gap between germline ends came to 12 bases. The germline CDR1 and CDR2 sequences are SGHTA and FQGNSA. The material sequenced was blood. The chain uses TRBV7-2 and TRBJ1-4; D is uncertain. This sequence originates from a man aged 25-45 years in good health. CDR3: CASTPELDEKLFF. CDR3 DNA: TGTGCCAGCACCCCCGAGCTAGATGAAAAACTGTTTTTT.